Presented here are 8 T cell receptor beta chains from one specimen sequenced in a study of vaccination and CD4 T cells after COVID-19. The sample's treatment: approximately nine-day PBMC culture with coronavirus spike peptide pools or control peptides (ViraFEST assay). An Oncomine TCR Beta short-read assay was used to sequence the DNA from cultured CD4+ T cells. MiXCR was run by TCRdb on the PCR reads, yielding one entry per CDR3 protein. Of over 14,000 distinct CDR3 sequences listed, 50% to 55% were seen once; the top ten hold roughly 12%. No antigen has been identified for these receptors. The sequenced material came from CD4+ T cells from blood, cultured in vitro. The origin of the receptors is a human donor who had recovered from COVID-19.

V is TRBV6-5 and J is TRBJ2-1; 7 positions match TRBD2. V was pared by 2 bases and J by 1 base, with 2 bases of the junction left unmatched. This CDR3 has 15 residues. From germline, CDR1 is MNHEY and CDR2 SVGAGI. The CDR3 spells CASSYGLGSYNEQFF. The DNA for the CDR3 is TGTGCCAGCAGTTACGGACTAGGATCCTACAATGAGCAGTTCTTC.

V is TRBV11-2 and J is TRBJ1-2; TRBD1 might be the D (5 bases). The CDR3 sequence is 15 residues long. Germline V gene data show CDR1 as SGHAT and CDR2 as FQNNGV. With 6 bases removed from V and 5 bases from J, the gap between germline ends came to 19 bases. Here the CDR3 DNA reads TGTGCCAGCAGATTTACCGGGACGGGGGATTATGGCTACACCTTC. Translation gives CASRFTGTGDYGYTF. The full variable domain, with the rest looked up from reference TRBV11-2 and TRBJ1-2, is EAGVAQSPRYKIIEKRQSVAFWCNPISGHATLYWYQQILGQGPKLLIQFQNNGVVDDSQLPKDRFSAERLKGVDSTLKIQPAKLEDSAVYLCASRFTGTGDYGYTFGSGTRLTVV.

J is TRBJ2-2 and V is TRBV7-3; perhaps TRBD1 as D (6 bases). Germline-derived CDR1 and CDR2 are SGHTA and FQGTGA. The CDR3 extends over 14 amino acids. V lost 2 bases, J lost 7 bases, and 11 bases lay in between. The CDR3 is CASSLPGAGGELFF. In DNA form, the CDR3 reads TGTGCCAGCAGCTTACCAGGGGCGGGCGGGGAGCTGTTTTTT.

V gene TRBV2 combines with J gene TRBJ2-3; D possibly corresponds to TRBD1 (5 bases). V was pared by 2 bases and J by 4 bases, with 7 bases between. CDR3 length equals 13 residues. Germline V lookup: CDR1 SNHLY, CDR2 FYNNEI. In DNA, the CDR3 is TGTGCCAGCAGTGAAAGACAGTCAGATACGCAGTATTTT. It yields the protein CASSERQSDTQYF.

The gene calls are TRBV28 and TRBJ2-5; weak D call: TRBD2 (6 bases). The germline gives CDR1 MDHEN, CDR2 SYDVKM. The germline V and J ends were trimmed by 2 bases and 2 bases, with 12 bases remaining between them. The CDR3 extends over 15 amino acids. The CDR3 coding sequence is TGTGCCAGCAGTTTAATCGTGGGAGGTCAAGAGACCCAGTACTTC. It specifies CASSLIVGGQETQYF.

In DNA, the CDR3 is TGTGCCAGCAGCTTGGCGTCCCTTAGCAGCACAGATACGCAGTATTTT. This codes for CASSLASLSSTDTQYF. This chain connects TRBV7-2 to TRBJ2-3; D is uncertain. CDR1 SGHTA and CDR2 FQGNSA come from the germline V gene. The length of the CDR3 is 16 residues. V was cut by 3 bases and J by 0 bases, with 13 bases left in between.

This clonotype occurred a few times. The chain couples TRBV19 to TRBJ2-1; a weak D match, TRBD1 (5 bases). The CDR3 has 14 amino acids. V dropped 4 bases and J dropped 6 bases, with 13 bases sitting between them. The germline CDR1 and CDR2 sequences are LNHDA and SQIVND (reference sequence). The CDR3 loop reads CASSNGWGSNEQFF. CDR3 nucleotides: TGTGCCAGTAGTAACGGGTGGGGCTCCAATGAGCAGTTCTTC.

V and J are TRBV27 and TRBJ2-7; 11 bases are shared with TRBD2. CDR3 length: 15 amino acids. V shed 5 bases and J 2 bases; nucleotides not matched to a gene: 5. CDR1 and CDR2 (germline): MNHEY, SMNVEV (reference sequence). The CDR3 region has the DNA TGTGCCAGCAGTCAAAAGGGACTAGCGGCCTACGAGCAGTACTTC. Amino acids: CASSQKGLAAYEQYF.